These 29 T cell receptor beta chains originate from one sample sequenced in a study of radiation and T cells in renal cell carcinoma. As for time point: blood 4 weeks post-SBRT, at nephrectomy. Treatment reported: 15 Gy SBRT to primary tumor, nephrectomy 4 weeks later. The assay was immunoSEQ multiplex PCR, and TCRdb's table has in-frame clones only and misses some. The sample includes 130,000 to 150,000 clones, 70% to 90% of them seen just once. Sequencing used blood, obtained from a patient whose treatment included radiotherapy and nephrectomy. Source of these receptors: a woman aged 50 to 65 with renal cell carcinoma.

In this sample, this clone turned up once. In DNA, the CDR3 is TGTGCCAGCAGTGCCGGGACAGTCAATCAGCCCCAGCATTTT. This sequence encodes CASSAGTVNQPQHF. The chain employs TRBV9 and TRBJ1-5; 7 bases fit TRBD1. Germline V lookup: CDR1 SGDLS, CDR2 YYNGEE. Germline trimming cut 5 bases from V and 3 bases from J; bases unmatched to any gene: 5. CDR3 size: 14 residues.

The V gene is TRBV7-6, the J gene TRBJ2-5; 7 nucleotides agree with TRBD1. Germline V gives CDR1 SGHVS, CDR2 FNYEAQ. The CDR3 is 14 amino acids. With 5 bases clipped from V and 0 bases from J, the junction kept 3 bases outside the gene matches. CDR3: CASSTTGNQETQYF. CDR3 DNA sequence: TGTGCCAGCAGCACGACAGGGAACCAAGAGACCCAGTACTTC.

The gene calls are TRBV28 and TRBJ1-2; no clear D gene. The CDR3 loop spans 12 amino acids. The germline V gene has CDR1 MDHEN and CDR2 SYDVKM. Between the trimmed V and J ends, which lost 6 bases and 2 bases, there was a span of 7 bases. The CDR3 is CASSHENYGYTF. CDR3 coding DNA: TGTGCCAGCAGCCACGAGAACTATGGCTACACCTTC.

This clone was seen ten or more times. This chain uses TRBV5-4 with TRBJ2-7; D remains unclear. Germline V CDR1 and CDR2: SGHNT, YYREEE (reference sequence). V was clipped by 0 bases and J by 1 base, with 11 bases between them. CDR3 length equals 15 residues. The CDR3 DNA reads TGTGCCAGCAGCTTGGAGGCGGTACCATCCTACGAGCAGTACTTC. It specifies CASSLEAVPSYEQYF.

The chain is built from TRBV7-9 and TRBJ2-1, with 10 bases aligning to TRBD2. This CDR3 has 15 residues. Germline V gene data show CDR1 as SEHNR and CDR2 as FQNEAQ (reference sequence). The V gene end was trimmed by 5 bases and the J gene end by 4 bases; junction bases not matched to a gene: 5. Written as DNA, the CDR3 is TGTGCCAGCAGCGTGACTAGCGGGCTTTACAATGAGCAGTTCTTC. Amino acids: CASSVTSGLYNEQFF.

The chain has TRBV6-5 and TRBJ1-5; 8 nucleotides match TRBD1. From germline, CDR1 is MNHEY and CDR2 SVGAGI. The CDR3 totals 14 residues. The trim removed 2 bases at V and 10 bases at J, leaving 7 bases unmatched. The CDR3 DNA sequence: TGTGCCAGCAGTTACAGGGACAGGTACCATCCCCAGCATTTT. Amino acids: CASSYRDRYHPQHF.

The V and J genes are TRBV7-2 and TRBJ1-2; 9 bases fit TRBD1. This CDR3 spans 16 amino acids. From germline, CDR1 is SGHTA and CDR2 FQGNSA. The trim removed 5 bases at V and 4 bases at J, leaving 11 bases unmatched. The CDR3 is CASSPHQGGQGYGYTF. The CDR3 bases are TGTGCCAGCAGCCCCCACCAGGGGGGACAGGGCTATGGCTACACCTTC.

This chain joins TRBV10-1 and TRBJ2-1; 11 nucleotides line up with TRBD2. CDR1 is WNHNN and CDR2 is SYGVQD in the germline V gene (reference sequence). The CDR3 runs to 13 residues. J was trimmed by 9 bases and V by 4 bases; bases with no gene match: 2. CDR3 in DNA: TGCGCCAGCAGTGCCGGACTAGCGGGTGAGCAGTTCTTC. Amino acids: CASSAGLAGEQFF.

The rearrangement uses TRBV10-3 and TRBJ1-1; D ambiguous. Trimming left V 2 bases short and J 3 bases short, with 16 bases between. CDR3 size: 16 residues. Germline V lookup: CDR1 ENHRY, CDR2 SYGVKD. In DNA, the CDR3 is TGTGCCATCAGTGAGCGGGGATTTGGGCCGGACACTGAAGCTTTCTTT. The encoded protein is CAISERGFGPDTEAFF.

With regard to this clone: The junction differs from germline at one of its ends, possibly a read error. This chain joins TRBV7-8 and TRBJ2-2, with 9 bases identical to TRBD2. The CDR3 is 16 residues long. CDR1 is SGHVS, CDR2 FQNEAQ, per germline. In DNA form, the CDR3 reads TGTGCCAGCAGCCTAGCGGGGCTAGCCTTGTCTGGGGAGCTGTTTTTT. Protein: CASSLAGLALSGELFF.

V is TRBV28 and J is TRBJ2-4; 7 bases line up with TRBD2. Germline trimming cut 6 bases from V and 8 bases from J; bases unmatched to any gene: 13. Germline V CDR1 and CDR2: MDHEN, SYDVKM. The CDR3 runs 15 residues. The CDR3 region is CASRGRAEQGDIQYF. DNA of the CDR3: TGTGCCAGCAGAGGGAGGGCGGAACAAGGGGACATTCAGTACTTC.

This chain joins TRBV5-6 and TRBJ2-5; D not resolved. Trimming took off 5 bases at V and 1 base at J, with 15 bases between the two ends. The germline gives CDR1 SGHDT, CDR2 YYEEEE. This CDR3 comprises 15 residues. In DNA form, the CDR3 reads TGTGCCAGCAGTTCTTCTAGGGATTTCCAAGAGACCCAGTACTTC. Amino acid sequence: CASSSSRDFQETQYF.

The J gene is TRBJ2-5, the V gene TRBV18, with 7 bases fitting TRBD2. V gave up 4 bases and J gave up 5 bases; unmatched junction bases: 16. The germline gives CDR1 KGHSH, CDR2 LQKENI. This CDR3 is built from 17 residues. The CDR3 nucleotides are TGTGCCAGCTCACTCCAATCGGGAGGAGACAGAGGGGAGACCCAGTACTTC. Translated: CASSLQSGGDRGETQYF.

This clone was detected a few times. This chain connects TRBV11-2 to TRBJ1-1; no clear D gene. The length of the CDR3 is 11 residues. V was pared by 2 bases and J by 3 bases, with 1 base between. The germline CDR1 and CDR2 sequences are SGHAT and FQNNGV. CDR3 nucleotides: TGTGCCAGCAGCTTATACACTGAAGCTTTCTTT. This sequence encodes CASSLYTEAFF. Based on the CDR3 plus reference TRBV11-2 and TRBJ1-1, the full variable domain is EAGVAQSPRYKIIEKRQSVAFWCNPISGHATLYWYQQILGQGPKLLIQFQNNGVVDDSQLPKDRFSAERLKGVDSTLKIQPAKLEDSAVYLCASSLYTEAFFGQGTRLTVV.

V gene TRBV12-5 combines with J gene TRBJ2-3; TRBD1 or TRBD2 may be the D gene (5 bases each). This CDR3 comprises 13 residues. Trimming took 5 bases from V and 0 from J, leaving 6 bases between them. Germline V gene sequence: CDR1 LGHNT, CDR2 FRNRAP. CDR3 in DNA: TGTGCTAGTGGTCGGGACAGCACAGATACGCAGTATTTT. This codes for CASGRDSTDTQYF.

The V and J genes are TRBV18 and TRBJ2-5; D is uncertain. The CDR3 covers 13 residues. The V gene's germline CDR1 is KGHSH and CDR2 LQKENI. Trimming pared 0 bases from V and 3 bases from J, leaving 5 bases between. CDR3 coding DNA: TGTGCCAGCTCACCACCGTCAAAAGAGACCCAGTACTTC. Its protein is CASSPPSKETQYF. The full variable domain, its missing parts supplied by reference TRBV18 and TRBJ2-5, is NAGVMQNPRHLVRRRGQEARLRCSPMKGHSHVYWYRQLPEEGLKFMVYLQKENIIDESGMPKERFSAEFPKEGPSILRIQQVVRGDSAAYFCASSPPSKETQYFGPGTRLLVL.

This sequence joins TRBV4-2 and TRBJ2-2; D gene uncertain. V was clipped by 6 bases and J by 0 bases, with 5 bases between them. CDR1 and CDR2 from the germline V gene are LGHNA and YNFKEQ. The CDR3 has 13 amino acids. CDR3 sequence: CASRSSNTGELFF. DNA for the CDR3: TGTGCCAGCAGGAGTTCGAACACCGGGGAGCTGTTTTTT.

The rearrangement joins TRBV28 to TRBJ2-3, with 8 bases identical to TRBD1. CDR1 MDHEN and CDR2 SYDVKM come from the germline V gene. V shed 9 bases, J shed 5 bases, and the junction held 7 bases outside the gene matches. The CDR3 spans 13 residues. The CDR3 DNA sequence: TGTGCCAGTTGGGACAGGAGGAAAGATACGCAGTATTTT. It yields the protein CASWDRRKDTQYF.

The rearrangement links TRBV5-4 to TRBJ1-5, with 8 bases identical to TRBD1. From germline, CDR1 is SGHNT and CDR2 YYREEE (reference sequence). V was clipped by 4 bases and J by 4 bases; unmatched bases: 7. The CDR3 has 15 residues. In nucleotides, the CDR3 is TGTGCCAGCAGCCCTGGACAGGGTTGGAATCAGCCCCAGCATTTT. Amino acid sequence: CASSPGQGWNQPQHF.

This chain uses TRBV5-8 with TRBJ2-1; 9 bases agree with TRBD1. With V trimmed by 5 bases and J by 9 bases, 12 bases remained unmatched. CDR3 length: 15 residues. The germline gives CDR1 SGHTS, CDR2 YDEGEE. CDR3 nucleotide sequence: TGTGCCAGCAGAGAACCGGGACAGGGTAGTAGTGAGCAGTTCTTC. It encodes CASREPGQGSSEQFF.

V is TRBV7-2 and J is TRBJ1-2; D is unresolved. CDR3 size: 14 residues. V lost 5 bases to trimming and J lost 7 bases, with 17 bases between them. The germline CDR1 and CDR2 sequences are SGHTA and FQGNSA. The CDR3 sequence: CASSLPDQVAGYTF. The CDR3 DNA reads TGTGCCAGCAGCCTACCGGACCAAGTTGCTGGCTACACCTTC.

This chain links TRBV4-1 with TRBJ1-5, with D possibly matching TRBD1 (6 bases). The germline V gene has CDR1 MGHRA and CDR2 YSYEKL. CDR3 size: 15 residues. Trimming stripped 0 bases from V and 6 bases from J, with 12 bases between. DNA for the CDR3: TGCGCCAGCAGCCAAGAAGGGGGGGCACGTCAGCCCCAGCATTTT. Residues: CASSQEGGARQPQHF.

The chain is built from TRBV19 and TRBJ1-4, with D uncertain. The germline V gene encodes CDR1 LNHDA and CDR2 SQIVND (reference sequence). The V and J ends lost 1 base and 3 bases respectively, with 9 bases between them. CDR3 length equals 15 residues. The CDR3 coding sequence is TGTGCCAGTAGTATAGTCGGGGTTCCTAATGAAAAACTGTTTTTT. Translated: CASSIVGVPNEKLFF.

The V gene is TRBV7-2, the J gene TRBJ2-7; D is possibly TRBD2 (6 bases). The CDR3 length is 15 residues. With 0 bases removed from V and 0 bases from J, the gap between germline ends came to 9 bases. The V gene's germline CDR1 is SGHTA and CDR2 FQGNSA. CDR3 residues: CASSLAAGNSYEQYF. CDR3 DNA: TGTGCCAGCAGCTTAGCGGCGGGGAACTCCTACGAGCAGTACTTC.

The CDR3 sequence is CASSLLTSGRENEQFF. As DNA, the CDR3 is TGTGCCAGCAGCTTATTGACTAGCGGGAGAGAGAATGAGCAGTTCTTC. The rearrangement links TRBV7-3 to TRBJ2-1; 12 bases map to TRBD2. The V segment lost 2 bases and the J segment 7 bases; nucleotides outside the gene matches: 6. Germline-derived CDR1 and CDR2 are SGHTA and FQGTGA. CDR3 length: 16 residues.

This chain connects TRBV7-2 to TRBJ2-5; 7 bases align to TRBD1. The CDR3 contains 14 residues. The V and J ends lost 5 bases and 1 base, in that order; junction bases with no gene match: 4. Germline CDR1 and CDR2: SGHTA and FQGNSA. CDR3 sequence reads: CASSLTGSQETQYF. The CDR3 region has the DNA TGTGCCAGCAGCCTGACAGGGTCCCAAGAGACCCAGTACTTC.

The chain is built from TRBV11-2 and TRBJ2-2; 7 nucleotides align to TRBD2. The V segment lost 5 bases and the J segment 5 bases; nucleotides outside the gene matches: 8. CDR1 SGHAT and CDR2 FQNNGV come from the germline V gene. This CDR3 is built from 15 residues. For the CDR3, the DNA is TGTGCCAGCAGCCTAAGAGGGGAGGGAACCGGGGAGCTGTTTTTT. Its protein product is CASSLRGEGTGELFF.

This clone occurred once. V and J are TRBV5-5 and TRBJ2-5, with D perhaps matching TRBD1 (5 bases). The CDR3 totals 16 residues. V was clipped by 4 bases and J by 5 bases, with 21 bases between them. Germline lookup yields CDR1 SGHKS and CDR2 YYEKEE (reference sequence). The CDR3 loop reads CASSGLDNPDLETQYF. In DNA form, the CDR3 reads TGTGCCAGCAGCGGGTTGGACAATCCGGACCTCGAGACCCAGTACTTC.

J is TRBJ2-7 and V is TRBV29-1, with a possible D match to TRBD2 (6 bases). This CDR3 spans 15 amino acids. Germline-derived CDR1 and CDR2 are SQVTM and ANQGSEA. V lost 4 bases to trimming and J lost 2 bases, with 18 bases between them. DNA for the CDR3: TGCAGCGTTGGTTCGGGGGATCTTTCCCCCTACGAGCAGTACTTC. This gives the protein CSVGSGDLSPYEQYF.